This T cell receptor beta chain derives from a study of blood T cell repertoires in COVID-19. Overall study: The United States, Italy and Spain were the sources of the acute and convalescent COVID-19 samples. Sample material is recorded as cDNA or gDNA derived from T cells, B-cell-depleted T cells, or PBMCs.

In the original workflow: Amplifying reference gene primers gave estimates of nucleated cell counts. Data came from immunoSEQ multiplex PCR; TCRdb stores just in-frame clones and leaves some out. The D gene and trimming were derived from the DNA, and the V and J assignments and clone size from that table. The sample contains tens of thousands of clones, about four fifths of which appear only once. Germline CDR1 LGHNA, CDR2 YNFKEQ. V lost 0 bases, J lost 1 base, and 7 bases lay in between. This CDR3 contains 15 residues. The chain carries TRBV4-2 and TRBJ1-5, with D unclear. The sequencing sample was made of peripheral blood. The receptor was isolated from a human donor in a cohort sampled during active COVID-19. The CDR3 reads CASSQDTGSNQPQHF. The CDR3 bases are TGTGCCAGCAGCCAAGACACGGGGAGCAATCAGCCCCAGCATTTT.